This T cell receptor beta chain is from a study of early T cells in non-severe SARS-CoV-2 infection. Overall study context: From unsorted whole blood, bulk RNA was sequenced, and the chains remained unpaired. Study-wide points: VDJdb matches were skewed toward anti-spike CD8 T cell responses.

There are a few counts of this clonotype. No antigen is known for it. As part of library construction, unique molecular identifiers were attached to individual cDNA molecules. TCRdb reanalysed the 5' RACE reads using MiXCR and keeps one entry per CDR3 protein. Here the sample spans some 58,000 distinct CDR3 sequences, approximately 11% being singletons. Germline CDR1 is GTSNPN and CDR2 is SVGIG (reference sequence). This CDR3 is 13 amino acids long. The trim removed 1 base at V and 9 bases at J, leaving 3 bases unmatched. The sequence was collected from an adult who was a healthcare worker with PCR-confirmed SARS-CoV-2 infection or an uninfected control (not recorded which). The chain joins TRBV30 to TRBJ2-1; TRBD1 aligns across 10 bases. This specimen consisted of whole blood, obtained at baseline. The CDR3 nucleotides are TGTGCCTGGAGTGGGAGGACAGGGGGTGAGCAGTTCTTC. Encoded protein: CAWSGRTGGEQFF.